Presented here are 6 T cell receptor beta chains from one specimen sequenced in a study of chemoradiotherapy in HPV16-positive cancers. Using immunoSEQ multiplex PCR, the repertoire was profiled, and TCRdb retains in-frame clones only, with some absent. Among roughly 32,000 clones listed, about nine tenths were seen once. The sequencing used blood, collected from a patient who underwent chemoradiotherapy. All receptors derive from a human donor with HPV-associated anogenital cancer.

V gene TRBV7-2 combines with J gene TRBJ1-5, with D possibly matching TRBD1 (6 bases). This CDR3 contains 15 residues. V was cut by 5 bases and J by 5 bases, with 16 bases left in between. Germline loops: CDR1 SGHTA, CDR2 FQGNSA. The CDR3 sequence is CASSQFGTQYQPQHF. The CDR3 DNA follows: TGTGCCAGCAGCCAATTCGGGACACAATATCAGCCCCAGCATTTT. Using reference TRBV7-2 and TRBJ1-5 for the parts outside the CDR3, the full variable domain is GAGVSQSPSNKVTEKGKDVELRCDPISGHTALYWYRQSLGQGLEFLIYFQGNSAPDKSGLPSDRFSAERTGGSVSTLTIQRTQQEDSAVYLCASSQFGTQYQPQHFGDGTRLSIL.

This chain links TRBV30 with TRBJ1-5, with 8 bases lining up with TRBD1. CDR1 is GTSNPN, CDR2 SVGIG, per germline (reference sequence). V lost 0 bases to trimming and J lost 6 bases; unmatched junction nucleotides: 4. The CDR3 runs 14 residues. The CDR3 here is CAWSVPGGGQPQHF. CDR3 DNA: TGTGCCTGGAGTGTACCAGGGGGCGGTCAGCCCCAGCATTTT.

This chain connects TRBV6-5 to TRBJ2-6; D is perhaps TRBD1 or TRBD2 (5 bases each). The V and J ends lost 6 bases and 0 bases respectively, with 9 bases between them. The CDR3 has 15 amino acids. Looked up from germline, CDR1 is MNHEY and CDR2 is SVGAGI. The CDR3 DNA sequence: TGTGCCAGCAGGGGACGGGTCTCTGGGGCCAACGTCCTGACTTTC. Translation gives CASRGRVSGANVLTF.

The chain has TRBV7-9 and TRBJ2-1, with unresolved D. CDR3 length equals 15 residues. The germline V gene has CDR1 SEHNR and CDR2 FQNEAQ (reference sequence). The V and J ends lost 4 bases and 5 bases respectively, with 15 bases between them. CDR3 protein: CASSSYLGSHNEQFF. The CDR3 DNA reads as TGTGCCAGCAGCTCGTACTTAGGGTCCCACAATGAGCAGTTCTTC.

CDR3 region: CASRPTGGNTIYF. The CDR3 DNA is TGTGCCAGCAGACCGACAGGGGGAAACACCATATATTTT. The chain employs TRBV7-9 and TRBJ1-3; TRBD1 matches at 7 bases. CDR1 is SEHNR and CDR2 is FQNEAQ in the germline V gene (reference sequence). The CDR3 is 13 amino acids. Trimming removed 6 bases from V and 4 bases from J; junction bases left unmatched: 3.

This chain links TRBV10-1 with TRBJ2-7; the D gene could be TRBD1 or TRBD2 (5 bases each). The CDR3 is made up of 14 amino acids. Trimming stripped 6 bases from V and 1 base from J, with 13 bases between. Germline V gene lookup returns CDR1 WNHNN and CDR2 SYGVQD (reference sequence). CDR3 protein: CASRVPGPSYEQYF. Written as DNA, the CDR3 is TGCGCCAGCAGGGTCCCGGGACCATCCTACGAGCAGTACTTC.